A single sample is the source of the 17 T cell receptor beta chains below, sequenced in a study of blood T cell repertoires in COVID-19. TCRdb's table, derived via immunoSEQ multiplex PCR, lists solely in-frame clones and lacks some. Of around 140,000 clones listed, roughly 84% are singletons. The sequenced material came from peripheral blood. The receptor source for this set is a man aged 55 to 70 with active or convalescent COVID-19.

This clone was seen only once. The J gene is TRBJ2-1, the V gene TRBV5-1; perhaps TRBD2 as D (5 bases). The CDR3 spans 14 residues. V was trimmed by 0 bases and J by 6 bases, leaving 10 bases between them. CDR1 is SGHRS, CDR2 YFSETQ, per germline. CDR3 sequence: CASSLATSSNEQFF. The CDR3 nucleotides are TGCGCCAGCAGCTTGGCCACTAGTTCCAATGAGCAGTTCTTC. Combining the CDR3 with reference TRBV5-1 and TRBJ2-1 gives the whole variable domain KAGVTQTPRYLIKTRGQQVTLSCSPISGHRSVSWYQQTPGQGLQFLFEYFSETQRNKGNFPGRFSGRQFSNSRSEMNVSTLELGDSALYLCASSLATSSNEQFFGPGTRLTVL.

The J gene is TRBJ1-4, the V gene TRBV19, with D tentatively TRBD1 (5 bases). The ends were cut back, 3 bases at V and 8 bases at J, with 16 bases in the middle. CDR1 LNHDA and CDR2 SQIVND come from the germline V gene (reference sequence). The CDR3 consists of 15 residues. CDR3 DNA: TGTGCCAGTAGTATGGCGGGGGGGGGAAACGAAAAACTGTTTTTT. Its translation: CASSMAGGGNEKLFF.

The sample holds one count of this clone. The CDR3 sequence is CASRLGAGYGYTF. DNA of the CDR3: TGTGCCAGCAGGCTGGGGGCGGGCTATGGCTACACCTTC. V is TRBV12-3 or TRBV12-4 and J is TRBJ1-2, with D perhaps TRBD1 (6 bases). The CDR3 is 13 amino acids. Trimming removed 6 bases from V and 4 bases from J, with 12 bases in between.

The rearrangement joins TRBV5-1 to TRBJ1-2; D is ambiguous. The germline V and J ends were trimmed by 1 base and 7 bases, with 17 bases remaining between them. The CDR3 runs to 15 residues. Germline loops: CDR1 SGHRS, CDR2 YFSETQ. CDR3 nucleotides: TGCGCCAGCAGCTTGAATGTGGCCTCAACTAGTGGCTACACCTTC. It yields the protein CASSLNVASTSGYTF.

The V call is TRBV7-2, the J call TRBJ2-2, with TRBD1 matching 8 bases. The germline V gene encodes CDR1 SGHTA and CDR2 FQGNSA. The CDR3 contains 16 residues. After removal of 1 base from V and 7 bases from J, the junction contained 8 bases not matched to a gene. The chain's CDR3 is CASSLVAQGAGGELFF. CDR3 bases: TGTGCCAGCAGCTTAGTGGCTCAGGGGGCCGGCGGGGAGCTGTTTTTT.

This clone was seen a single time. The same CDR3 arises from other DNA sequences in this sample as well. The CDR3 region has the DNA TGTGCCAGCTCACCGGACAGGAATCAGCCCCAGCATTTT. Amino acids: CASSPDRNQPQHF. The V and J genes are TRBV18 and TRBJ1-5, with 7 bases fitting TRBD1. CDR1 and CDR2 (germline): KGHSH, LQKENI. Trimming at V came to 3 bases and at J to 4 bases, leaving 0 bases not matched to a gene. This CDR3 has 13 residues.

The CDR3 is CASRRGQGGELFF. The CDR3, as DNA: TGTGCCAGCAGGAGGGGGCAGGGCGGGGAGCTGTTTTTT. The rearrangement joins TRBV27 to TRBJ2-2, with TRBD1 matching 7 bases. J gave up 7 bases and V 6 bases, and 5 bases lay outside the gene matches. The CDR3 has 13 residues. Germline lookup yields CDR1 MNHEY and CDR2 SMNVEV (reference sequence).

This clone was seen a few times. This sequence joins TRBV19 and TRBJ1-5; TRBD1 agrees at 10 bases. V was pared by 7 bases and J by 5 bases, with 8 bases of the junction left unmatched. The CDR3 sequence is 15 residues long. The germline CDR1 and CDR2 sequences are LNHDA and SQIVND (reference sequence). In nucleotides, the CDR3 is TGTGCCAGTAAACCATTGGACAGGGGGGATCAGCCCCAGCATTTT. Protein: CASKPLDRGDQPQHF.

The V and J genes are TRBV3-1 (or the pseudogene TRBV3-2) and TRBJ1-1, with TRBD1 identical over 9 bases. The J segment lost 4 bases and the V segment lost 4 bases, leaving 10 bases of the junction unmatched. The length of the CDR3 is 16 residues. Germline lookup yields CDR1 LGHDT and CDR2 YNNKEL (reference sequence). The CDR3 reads CASSRGTGSAGTEAFF. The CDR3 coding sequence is TGTGCCAGCAGCCGAGGGACAGGGTCGGCGGGCACTGAAGCTTTCTTT.

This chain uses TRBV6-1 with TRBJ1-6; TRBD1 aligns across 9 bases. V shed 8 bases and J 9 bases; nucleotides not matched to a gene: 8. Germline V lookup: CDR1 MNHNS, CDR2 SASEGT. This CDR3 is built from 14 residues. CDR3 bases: TGTGCCAGCGAACCGGGACAGGGCGTTTCACCCCTCCACTTT. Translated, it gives CASEPGQGVSPLHF.

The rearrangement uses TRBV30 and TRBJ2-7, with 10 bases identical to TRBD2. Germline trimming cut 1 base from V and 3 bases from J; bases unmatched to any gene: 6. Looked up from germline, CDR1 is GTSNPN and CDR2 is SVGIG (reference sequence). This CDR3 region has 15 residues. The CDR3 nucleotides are TGTGCCTGGAGTGGCCCTAGCGGGGGACTCTACGAGCAGTACTTC. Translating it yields CAWSGPSGGLYEQYF.

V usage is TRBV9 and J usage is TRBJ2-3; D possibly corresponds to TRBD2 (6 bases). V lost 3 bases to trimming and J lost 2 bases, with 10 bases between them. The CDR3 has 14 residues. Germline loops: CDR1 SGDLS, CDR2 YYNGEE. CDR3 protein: CASSERDFTDTQYF. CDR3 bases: TGTGCCAGCAGCGAACGGGACTTCACAGATACGCAGTATTTT.

The CDR3 bases are TGTGCCAGCTCAGGGACTAGCGGGAGATACAATGAGCAGTTCTTC. Protein product: CASSGTSGRYNEQFF. The chain combines TRBV18 with TRBJ2-1; TRBD2 aligns across 14 bases. Germline lookup yields CDR1 KGHSH and CDR2 LQKENI. V shed 5 bases and J 4 bases; nucleotides not matched to a gene: 1. The CDR3 is 15 residues long.

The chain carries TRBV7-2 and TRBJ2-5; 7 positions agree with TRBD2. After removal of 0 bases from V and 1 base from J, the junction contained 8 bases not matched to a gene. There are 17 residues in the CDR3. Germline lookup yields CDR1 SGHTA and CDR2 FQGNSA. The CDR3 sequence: CASSLASSGMGQETQYF. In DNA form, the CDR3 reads TGTGCCAGCAGCTTAGCGTCGAGCGGGATGGGCCAAGAGACCCAGTACTTC.

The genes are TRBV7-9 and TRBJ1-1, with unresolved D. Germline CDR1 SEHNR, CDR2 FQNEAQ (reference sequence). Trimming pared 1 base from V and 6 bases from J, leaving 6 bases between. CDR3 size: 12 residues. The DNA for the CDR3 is TGTGCCAGCAGCTTAGTAGCGGCTGAAGCTTTCTTT. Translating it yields CASSLVAAEAFF. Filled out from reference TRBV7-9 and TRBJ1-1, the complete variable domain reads DTGVSQNPRHKITKRGQNVTFRCDPISEHNRLYWYRQTLGQGPEFLTYFQNEAQLEKSRLLSDRFSAERPKGSFSTLEIQRTEQGDSAMYLCASSLVAAEAFFGQGTRLTVV.

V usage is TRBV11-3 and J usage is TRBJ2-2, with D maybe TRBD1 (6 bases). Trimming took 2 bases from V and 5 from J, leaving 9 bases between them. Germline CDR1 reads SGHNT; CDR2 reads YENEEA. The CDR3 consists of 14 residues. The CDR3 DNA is TGTGCCAGCAGCTTATCTCAGGGGACCGGGGAGCTGTTTTTT. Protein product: CASSLSQGTGELFF.

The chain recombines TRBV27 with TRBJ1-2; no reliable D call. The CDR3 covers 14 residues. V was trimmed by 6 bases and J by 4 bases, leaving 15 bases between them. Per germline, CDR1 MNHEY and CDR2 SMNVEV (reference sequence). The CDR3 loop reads CASSSTSTVYGYTF. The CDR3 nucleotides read TGTGCCAGCAGCTCCACGTCGACTGTCTATGGCTACACCTTC.